Listed here are 32 T cell receptor beta chains from one sample, sequenced in a study of OX40 agonist ivuxolimab in advanced cancers. The data were produced by immunoSEQ multiplex PCR, yet TCRdb's version contains in-frame clones alone and is incomplete. The sample comprises tens of thousands of clones, more than 70% of which are singletons, and more than 0.6% rests with the top ten. The sequencing here drew on CD4+ or CD8+ T cells sorted from blood, taken in a trial of the OX40 agonist ivuxolimab. The receptors derive from an adult with an advanced solid tumor such as melanoma, head and neck, liver or kidney cancer.

The chain combines TRBV2 with TRBJ1-1; possible D gene TRBD1, 6 bases. With 2 bases removed from V and 6 bases from J, the gap between germline ends came to 10 bases. CDR3 length equals 13 residues. Germline values: CDR1 SNHLY, CDR2 FYNNEI. CDR3 in amino acids: CASSEWGRSEAFF. CDR3 nucleotides: TGTGCCAGCAGTGAATGGGGGCGATCTGAAGCTTTCTTT.

This clone was seen a single time. The V call is TRBV9, the J call TRBJ2-3; 7 nucleotides agree with TRBD1. The CDR3 runs to 15 residues. The V gene end was trimmed by 4 bases and the J gene end by 4 bases; junction bases not matched to a gene: 9. Germline CDR1 SGDLS, CDR2 YYNGEE. CDR3: CASSSWTGEADTQYF. CDR3 DNA: TGTGCCAGCAGCTCGTGGACAGGTGAGGCAGATACGCAGTATTTT.

The chain joins TRBV11-2 to TRBJ2-7, with no clear D. Trimming pared 2 bases from V and 4 bases from J, leaving 3 bases between. CDR1 is SGHAT, CDR2 FQNNGV, per germline. The CDR3 extends over 11 amino acids. In DNA form, the CDR3 reads TGTGCCAGCAGCTTATTGTACGAGCAGTACTTC. Its protein product is CASSLLYEQYF.

This clone was counted a single time. The rearrangement joins TRBV19 to TRBJ1-3; no clear D. This CDR3 is built from 14 residues. The ends were cut back, 3 bases at V and 8 bases at J, with 14 bases in the middle. Germline CDR1 reads LNHDA; CDR2 reads SQIVND (reference sequence). The CDR3 protein is CASSIPGLSDTIYF. CDR3 DNA sequence: TGTGCCAGTAGTATTCCGGGATTATCGGACACCATATATTTT.

V is TRBV7-3 and J is TRBJ2-5; a possible D gene is TRBD1 (5 bases). The length of the CDR3 is 15 residues. The germline V gene encodes CDR1 SGHTA and CDR2 FQGTGA. Trimming removed 5 bases from V and 5 bases from J, with 18 bases in between. CDR3 loop: CASSPTPRGRETQYF. As DNA, the CDR3 is TGTGCCAGCAGCCCAACCCCAAGGGGCCGGGAGACCCAGTACTTC.

CDR3 loop: CAWRNRPPSNEQFF. CDR3 in DNA: TGTGCCTGGAGAAATAGACCGCCGAGCAATGAGCAGTTCTTC. The rearrangement links TRBV30 to TRBJ2-1; D ambiguous. This CDR3 has 14 amino acids. CDR1 GTSNPN and CDR2 SVGIG come from the germline V gene (reference sequence). V was trimmed by 3 bases and J by 6 bases, leaving 15 bases between them. Full variable domain (rest looked up from reference TRBV30 and TRBJ2-1): SQTIHQWPATLVQPVGSPLSLECTVEGTSNPNLYWYRQAAGRGLQLLFYSVGIGQISSEVPQNLSASRPQDRQFILSSKKLLLSDSGFYLCAWRNRPPSNEQFFGPGTRLTVL.

This chain uses TRBV6-6 with TRBJ1-1, with D unresolved. CDR1 and CDR2 (germline): MNHNY, SVGAGI (reference sequence). This CDR3 is 14 amino acids long. The germline V and J ends were trimmed by 6 bases and 0 bases, with 11 bases remaining between them. CDR3 nucleotides: TGTGCCAGCAGCTTCGGGCGGATGAACACTGAAGCTTTCTTT. Translated: CASSFGRMNTEAFF.

This chain links TRBV7-2 with TRBJ2-7; D unclear. V dropped 5 bases and J dropped 0 bases, with 20 bases sitting between them. Germline V lookup: CDR1 SGHTA, CDR2 FQGNSA. This CDR3 is built from 17 residues. The CDR3: CASSPQGWGFRSYEQYF. In DNA form, the CDR3 reads TGTGCCAGCAGCCCACAAGGCTGGGGATTTCGCTCCTACGAGCAGTACTTC.

The chain couples TRBV5-1 to TRBJ1-4, with 11 bases fitting TRBD1. Germline CDR1 is SGHRS and CDR2 is YFSETQ. The CDR3 runs 17 residues. J gave up 5 bases and V 0 bases, and 6 bases lay outside the gene matches. The CDR3 region has the DNA TGCGCCAGCAGCTTGGGCTATAGGGACAGGGGGAATGAAAAACTGTTTTTT. This sequence encodes CASSLGYRDRGNEKLFF.

This clone was seen once. CDR3 amino acids: CASSLNWAGSYEQYF. The DNA of the CDR3 is TGTGCCAGCAGCTTAAATTGGGCAGGATCCTACGAGCAGTACTTC. The chain uses TRBV7-6 and TRBJ2-7; D gene ambiguous. V lost 2 bases, J lost 1 base, and 12 bases lay in between. Germline V CDR1 and CDR2: SGHVS, FNYEAQ. The CDR3 sequence is 15 residues long.

For this clone: Mismatch with germline at one junction end may stem from a read error. This rearrangement joins TRBV19 to TRBJ2-3; D perhaps matches TRBD1 (5 bases). This CDR3 spans 11 amino acids. The germline gives CDR1 LNHDA, CDR2 SQIVND (reference sequence). The CDR3 spells CATGQTGTQYF. The CDR3 DNA is TGTGCCACGGGCCAAACAGGTACGCAGTATTTT.

The V and J genes are TRBV19 and TRBJ2-2; D remains unclear. Trimming took 1 base from V and 5 from J, leaving 8 bases between them. Germline loops: CDR1 LNHDA, CDR2 SQIVND (reference sequence). This CDR3 comprises 14 residues. For the CDR3, the DNA is TGTGCCAGTAGTATAGCTTGGGGTACCGGGGAGCTGTTTTTT. Amino acid sequence: CASSIAWGTGELFF.

The chain joins TRBV5-1 to TRBJ2-2, with 12 bases that match TRBD1. The junction had 5 bases not matched to a gene; V was cut back by 4 bases and J by 4 bases. CDR1 and CDR2 from the germline V gene are SGHRS and YFSETQ. This CDR3 comprises 16 residues. This chain's CDR3 is CASSPGDRGLTGELFF. CDR3 in DNA: TGCGCCAGCAGCCCGGGGGACAGGGGGCTCACCGGGGAGCTGTTTTTT.

J is TRBJ2-7 and V is TRBV2; D is undetermined. The CDR3 covers 15 residues. V lost 5 bases, J lost 1 base, and 15 bases lay in between. In germline, CDR1 is SNHLY, CDR2 FYNNEI. CDR3 in DNA: TGTGCCAGCAGTTATTCAGCAGTACGTTCCTACGAGCAGTACTTC. This encodes CASSYSAVRSYEQYF.

This clone showed up just a few times. The rearrangement links TRBV30 to TRBJ1-4; possibly TRBD1 for D (5 bases). The CDR3 sequence is 14 residues long. Between the trimmed V and J ends, which lost 4 bases and 6 bases, there was a span of 15 bases. The germline V gene encodes CDR1 GTSNPN and CDR2 SVGIG (reference sequence). This chain's CDR3 is CAWKVAGRHEKLFF. For the CDR3, the DNA is TGTGCCTGGAAGGTAGCAGGGCGGCATGAAAAACTGTTTTTT.

In its sample, this clone was seen once. The rearrangement uses TRBV11-2 and TRBJ1-1; possibly TRBD1 for D (6 bases). V was clipped by 4 bases and J by 1 base, with 10 bases between them. The CDR3 has 14 residues. The germline V gene has CDR1 SGHAT and CDR2 FQNNGV. The DNA for the CDR3 is TGTGCCAGCAGCTCTCGGACAGCGAACACTGAAGCTTTCTTT. Its protein product is CASSSRTANTEAFF.

The V call is TRBV19, the J call TRBJ2-6, with D tentatively TRBD1 (5 bases). Germline V CDR1 and CDR2: LNHDA, SQIVND (reference sequence). The CDR3 runs to 19 residues. V was pared by 3 bases and J by 0 bases, with 18 bases between. This CDR3 is CASSMGRAGSSSGANVLTF. CDR3 nucleotides: TGTGCCAGTAGTATGGGGCGCGCAGGTTCTAGCTCTGGGGCCAACGTCCTGACTTTC. Supplemented by reference TRBV19 and TRBJ2-6, the full variable domain reads DGGITQSPKYLFRKEGQNVTLSCEQNLNHDAMYWYRQDPGQGLRLIYYSQIVNDFQKGDIAEGYSVSREKKESFPLTVTSAQKNPTAFYLCASSMGRAGSSSGANVLTFGAGSRLTVL.

The J gene is TRBJ1-2, the V gene TRBV5-6, with 7 bases that match TRBD1. Germline V gene sequence: CDR1 SGHDT, CDR2 YYEEEE. Trimming cost V 0 bases and J 7 bases; bases outside gene matches: 6. The CDR3 is 14 residues long. The CDR3 spells CASSLGRGYFGYTF. CDR3 in DNA: TGTGCCAGCAGCTTGGGCAGGGGGTACTTTGGCTACACCTTC.

The V call is TRBV11-2, the J call TRBJ1-1; maybe TRBD1 (5 bases). The germline V and J ends were trimmed by 6 bases and 1 base, with 12 bases remaining between them. This CDR3 region has 14 residues. Germline loops: CDR1 SGHAT, CDR2 FQNNGV. CDR3 sequence (DNA): TGTGCCAGCAGTCAGGACACGTGGAACACTGAAGCTTTCTTT. Amino acid sequence: CASSQDTWNTEAFF.

This clone occurred once. This chain uses TRBV27 with TRBJ2-7; D gene uncertain. In germline, CDR1 is MNHEY, CDR2 SMNVEV (reference sequence). Trimming shortened V by 2 bases and J by 1 base, and 9 bases separated the two germline ends. This CDR3 spans 14 amino acids. CDR3 sequence: CASSLRDGSYEQYF. CDR3 DNA sequence: TGTGCCAGCAGTTTACGCGACGGGTCCTACGAGCAGTACTTC.

The chain carries TRBV5-1 and TRBJ1-1; 8 bases fit TRBD1. Germline V lookup: CDR1 SGHRS, CDR2 YFSETQ. The CDR3 extends over 16 amino acids. The V gene end was trimmed by 3 bases and the J gene end by 4 bases; junction bases not matched to a gene: 11. CDR3 DNA sequence: TGCGCCAGCAGCTGGAGGACAGGGAGCCAGGCCACTGAAGCTTTCTTT. Residues: CASSWRTGSQATEAFF. Using reference TRBV5-1 and TRBJ1-1 for the parts outside the CDR3, the full variable domain is KAGVTQTPRYLIKTRGQQVTLSCSPISGHRSVSWYQQTPGQGLQFLFEYFSETQRNKGNFPGRFSGRQFSNSRSEMNVSTLELGDSALYLCASSWRTGSQATEAFFGQGTRLTVV.

The rearrangement joins TRBV2 to TRBJ2-4; the D is unclear. There are 17 residues in the CDR3. Between the trimmed V and J ends, which lost 10 bases and 0 bases, there was a span of 22 bases. Germline V gene data show CDR1 as SNHLY and CDR2 as FYNNEI. The CDR3 sequence: CATVDLRHLLAKNIQYF. CDR3 nucleotides: TGTGCCACAGTCGACCTAAGACACCTACTAGCCAAAAACATTCAGTACTTC.

This chain connects TRBV19 to TRBJ1-6; D may be TRBD1 (5 bases). The germline V gene has CDR1 LNHDA and CDR2 SQIVND (reference sequence). The ends were cut back, 11 bases at V and 0 bases at J, with 14 bases in the middle. The CDR3 totals 15 residues. The CDR3 nucleotides are TGTGCCTCCGCGGGACCGAGCTCCTATAATTCACCCCTCCACTTT. This translates into CASAGPSSYNSPLHF.

This chain uses TRBV7-3 with TRBJ2-2; 7 bases are shared with TRBD1. Germline loops: CDR1 SGHTA, CDR2 FQGTGA. V shed 5 bases, J shed 5 bases, and the junction held 5 bases outside the gene matches. CDR3 length equals 14 residues. The CDR3 DNA reads as TGTGCCAGCAGCCCCCTCAGGGGGACCGGGGAGCTGTTTTTT. It translates to CASSPLRGTGELFF.

The chain combines TRBV9 with TRBJ1-3; D may be TRBD1 (6 bases). The germline gives CDR1 SGDLS, CDR2 YYNGEE. The CDR3 contains 18 residues. The V end lost 0 bases, the J end lost 0 bases, and 16 bases lay between the germline ends. CDR3 protein: CASSVEGGPWRSGNTIYF. For the CDR3, the DNA is TGTGCCAGCAGCGTAGAAGGGGGACCCTGGCGCTCTGGAAACACCATATATTTT.

The rearrangement joins TRBV5-6 to TRBJ1-1, with D hard to call. Germline CDR1 and CDR2: SGHDT and YYEEEE. The CDR3 is 13 amino acids. Trimming removed 0 bases from V and 2 bases from J, with 5 bases in between. CDR3 loop: CASSLARNTEAFF. CDR3 bases: TGTGCCAGCAGCTTGGCACGCAACACTGAAGCTTTCTTT.

The V call is TRBV7-2, the J call TRBJ2-2; D might be TRBD1 (5 bases). V gave up 1 base and J gave up 2 bases, with 14 bases separating them. The CDR3 is 17 residues long. Germline V lookup: CDR1 SGHTA, CDR2 FQGNSA. DNA for the CDR3: TGTGCCAGCAGCTTAGTTTGGGGCAGCTCTAACACCGGGGAGCTGTTTTTT. This encodes CASSLVWGSSNTGELFF.

The CDR3 nucleotides are TGTGCCTGGAGTCCTAACATGAGCCATAACGACGAGCAGTACTTC. Encoded protein: CAWSPNMSHNDEQYF. The V call is TRBV30, the J call TRBJ2-7, with D unresolved. The V gene's germline CDR1 is GTSNPN and CDR2 SVGIG (reference sequence). Trimming cost V 2 bases and J 5 bases, with 19 bases left between them. The CDR3 consists of 15 residues.

The CDR3 sequence is CASSLRRQVLYGYTF. In DNA form, the CDR3 reads TGTGCCAGCAGCTTGCGCCGACAGGTTCTCTATGGCTACACCTTC. The gene calls are TRBV5-8 and TRBJ1-2; TRBD1 might be the D (6 bases). V was cut by 1 base and J by 4 bases, with 14 bases left in between. The CDR3 extends over 15 amino acids. From germline, CDR1 is SGHTS and CDR2 YDEGEE.

This chain connects TRBV27 to TRBJ1-3; a weak D match, TRBD1 (5 bases). V dropped 5 bases and J dropped 4 bases, with 6 bases sitting between them. This CDR3 is 12 amino acids long. In germline, CDR1 is MNHEY, CDR2 SMNVEV (reference sequence). DNA for the CDR3: TGTGCCAGCAGTGAGGGGGGAAACACCATATATTTT. As protein: CASSEGGNTIYF.

The rearrangement links TRBV6-1 to TRBJ1-5; D perhaps matches TRBD1 (6 bases). Germline CDR1 and CDR2: MNHNS and SASEGT. The CDR3 has 14 residues. The V gene lost 7 bases and the J gene lost 10 bases, with 20 bases spanning the gap. The CDR3 loop is CASTTTGSVVPQHF. The CDR3 nucleotides read TGTGCCAGCACCACGACAGGTTCGGTCGTCCCCCAGCATTTT.

The rearrangement joins TRBV19 to TRBJ2-1, with D hard to call. Per the germline V gene, CDR1 is LNHDA and CDR2 is SQIVND (reference sequence). The length of the CDR3 is 16 residues. Trimming pared 0 bases from V and 8 bases from J, leaving 17 bases between. DNA of the CDR3: TGTGCCAGTAGTATAGATGGTGGCAGGTCGACTGATGAGCAGTTCTTC. Amino acid sequence: CASSIDGGRSTDEQFF. The full variable domain, its missing parts supplied by reference TRBV19 and TRBJ2-1, is DGGITQSPKYLFRKEGQNVTLSCEQNLNHDAMYWYRQDPGQGLRLIYYSQIVNDFQKGDIAEGYSVSREKKESFPLTVTSAQKNPTAFYLCASSIDGGRSTDEQFFGPGTRLTVL.